This T cell receptor (beta chain) was observed in a study of cytomegalovirus exposure and HLA in healthy donors. The CDR3 totals 12 residues. Germline CDR1 and CDR2: MNHNS and SASEGT. V lost 5 bases and J lost 3, with 8 bases in between. A multiplex PCR was run with 60 Vbeta primers and 13 Jbeta primers. TCRdb's copy holds only in-frame clones and misses some; the assay was immunoSEQ multiplex PCR. The data hold around 170,000 clones, with 70% to 80% observed a single time. This chain connects TRBV6-1 to TRBJ2-7; D unclear. Sample: PBMCs. The sequence came from a woman in her 40s in good health and CMV-seronegative. Here the CDR3 reads CASSFSNYEQYF. The DNA of the CDR3 is TGTGCCAGCAGTTTCTCTAACTACGAGCAGTACTTC.